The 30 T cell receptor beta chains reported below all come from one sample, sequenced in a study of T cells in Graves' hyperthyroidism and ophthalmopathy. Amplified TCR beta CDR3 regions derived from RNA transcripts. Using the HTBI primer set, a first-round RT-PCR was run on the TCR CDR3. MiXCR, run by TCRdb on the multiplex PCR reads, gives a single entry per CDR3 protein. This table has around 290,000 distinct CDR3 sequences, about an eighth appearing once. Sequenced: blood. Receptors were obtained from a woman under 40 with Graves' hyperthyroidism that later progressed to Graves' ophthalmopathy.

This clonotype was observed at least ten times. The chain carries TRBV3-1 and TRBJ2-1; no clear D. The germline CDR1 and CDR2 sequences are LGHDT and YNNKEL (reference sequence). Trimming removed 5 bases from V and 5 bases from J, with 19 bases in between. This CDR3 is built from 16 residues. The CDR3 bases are TGTGCCAGCAGCGGATTGGACCTCTCGAAGGACAATGAGCAGTTCTTC. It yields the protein CASSGLDLSKDNEQFF.

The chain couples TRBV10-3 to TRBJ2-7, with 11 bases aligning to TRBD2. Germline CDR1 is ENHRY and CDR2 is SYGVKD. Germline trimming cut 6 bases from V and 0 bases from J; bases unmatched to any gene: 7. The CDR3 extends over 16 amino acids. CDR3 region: CAIRAGTSGRSYEQYF. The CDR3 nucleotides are TGTGCCATCAGGGCCGGGACTAGCGGCCGCTCCTACGAGCAGTACTTC.

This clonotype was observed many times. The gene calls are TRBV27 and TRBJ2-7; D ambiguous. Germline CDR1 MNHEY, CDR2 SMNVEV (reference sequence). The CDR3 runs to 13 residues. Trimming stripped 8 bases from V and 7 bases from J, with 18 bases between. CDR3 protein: CASGWAPLTEQYF. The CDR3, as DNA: TGTGCCAGCGGATGGGCGCCTCTGACAGAGCAGTACTTC.

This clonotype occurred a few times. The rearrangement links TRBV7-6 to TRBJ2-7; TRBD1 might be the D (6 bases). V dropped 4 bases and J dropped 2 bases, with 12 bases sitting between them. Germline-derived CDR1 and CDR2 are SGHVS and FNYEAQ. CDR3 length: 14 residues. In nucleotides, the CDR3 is TGTGCCAGCAGCTCGGACAGTTCTACCTACGAGCAGTACTTC. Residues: CASSSDSSTYEQYF.

Written as DNA, the CDR3 is TGTGCCAGCAGCTTAGACGGGGCCTACAATGAGCAGTTCTTC. Translation: CASSLDGAYNEQFF. The rearrangement uses TRBV7-2 and TRBJ2-1; maybe TRBD2 (5 bases). V gave up 1 base and J gave up 2 bases, with 6 bases separating them. The CDR3 extends over 14 amino acids. Looked up from germline, CDR1 is SGHTA and CDR2 is FQGNSA.

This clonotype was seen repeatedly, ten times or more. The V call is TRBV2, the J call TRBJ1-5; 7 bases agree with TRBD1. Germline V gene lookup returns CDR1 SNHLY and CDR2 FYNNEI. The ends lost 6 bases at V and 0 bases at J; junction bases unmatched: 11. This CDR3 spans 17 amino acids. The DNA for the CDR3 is TGTGCCAGCAGGGATTTCAGACAGGGCTATAGCAATCAGCCCCAGCATTTT. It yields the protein CASRDFRQGYSNQPQHF.

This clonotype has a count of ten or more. CDR3 nucleotide sequence: TGCAGTGCTAGACAACCTAGCGGCCCTACTTACCTCACAGATACGCAGTATTTT. Its protein is CSARQPSGPTYLTDTQYF. The rearrangement uses TRBV20-1 and TRBJ2-3; 7 nucleotides align to TRBD2. CDR3 length: 18 residues. Germline lookup yields CDR1 DFQATT and CDR2 SNEGSKA (reference sequence). V lost 2 bases, J lost 2 bases, and 16 bases stayed unmatched.

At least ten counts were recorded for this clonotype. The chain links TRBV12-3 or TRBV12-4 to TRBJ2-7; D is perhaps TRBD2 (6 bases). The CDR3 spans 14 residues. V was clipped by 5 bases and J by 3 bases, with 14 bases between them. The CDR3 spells CASSEGGLIYEQYF. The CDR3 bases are TGTGCCAGCAGTGAAGGAGGGCTTATCTACGAGCAGTACTTC.

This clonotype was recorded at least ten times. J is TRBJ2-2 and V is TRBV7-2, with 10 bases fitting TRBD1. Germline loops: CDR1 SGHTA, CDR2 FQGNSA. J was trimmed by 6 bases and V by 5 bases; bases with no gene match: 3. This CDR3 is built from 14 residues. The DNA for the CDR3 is TGTGCCAGCAGCCGACAGGGGGCGTCCGGGGAGCTGTTTTTT. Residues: CASSRQGASGELFF.

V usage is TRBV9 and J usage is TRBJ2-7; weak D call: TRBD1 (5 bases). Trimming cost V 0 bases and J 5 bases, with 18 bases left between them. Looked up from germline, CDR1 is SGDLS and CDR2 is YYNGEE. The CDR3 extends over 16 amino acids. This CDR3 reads CASSVDNSRVPNEQYF. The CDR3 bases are TGTGCCAGCAGCGTAGATAATAGCAGGGTACCAAACGAGCAGTACTTC.

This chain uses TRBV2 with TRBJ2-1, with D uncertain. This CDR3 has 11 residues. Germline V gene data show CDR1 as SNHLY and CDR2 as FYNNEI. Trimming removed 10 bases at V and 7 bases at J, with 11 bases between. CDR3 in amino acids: CATSQANEQFF. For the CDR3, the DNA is TGTGCCACATCTCAGGCTAATGAGCAGTTCTTC.

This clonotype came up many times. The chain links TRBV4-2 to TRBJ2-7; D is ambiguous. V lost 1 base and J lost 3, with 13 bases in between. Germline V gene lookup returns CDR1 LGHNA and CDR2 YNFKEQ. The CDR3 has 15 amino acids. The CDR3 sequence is CASSQVDQDGYEQYF. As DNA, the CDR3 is TGTGCCAGCAGCCAAGTAGACCAGGACGGCTACGAGCAGTACTTC.

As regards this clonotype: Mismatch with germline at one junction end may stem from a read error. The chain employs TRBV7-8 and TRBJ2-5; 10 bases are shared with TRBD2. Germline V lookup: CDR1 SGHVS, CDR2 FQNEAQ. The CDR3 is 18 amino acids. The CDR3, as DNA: TGTGCCAGCAGCTTAGGGTCAGCTAGCGGGAGAGGAGGAGAGACCCGGTACTTC. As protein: CASSLGSASGRGGETRYF.

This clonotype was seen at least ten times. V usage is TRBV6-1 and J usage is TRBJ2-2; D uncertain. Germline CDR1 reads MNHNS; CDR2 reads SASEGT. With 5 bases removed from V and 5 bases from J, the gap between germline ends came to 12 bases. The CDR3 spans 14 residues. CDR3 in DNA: TGTGCCAGCAGTTTGGGAACATTGACCGGGGAGCTGTTTTTT. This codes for CASSLGTLTGELFF.

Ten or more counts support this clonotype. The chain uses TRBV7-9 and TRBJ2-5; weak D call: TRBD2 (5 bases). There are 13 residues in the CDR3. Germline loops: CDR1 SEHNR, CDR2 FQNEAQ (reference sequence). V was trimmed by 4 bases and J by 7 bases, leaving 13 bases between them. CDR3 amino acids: CASSSLGVGTQYF. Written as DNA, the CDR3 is TGTGCCAGCAGCTCCCTCGGGGTAGGGACCCAGTACTTC.

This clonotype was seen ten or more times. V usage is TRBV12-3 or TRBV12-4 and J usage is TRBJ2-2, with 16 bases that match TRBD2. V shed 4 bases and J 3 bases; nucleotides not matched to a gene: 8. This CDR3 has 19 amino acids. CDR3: CASSSGGLAGGGYTGELFF. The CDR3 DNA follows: TGTGCCAGCAGTTCGGGGGGACTAGCGGGAGGGGGGTACACCGGGGAGCTGTTTTTT.

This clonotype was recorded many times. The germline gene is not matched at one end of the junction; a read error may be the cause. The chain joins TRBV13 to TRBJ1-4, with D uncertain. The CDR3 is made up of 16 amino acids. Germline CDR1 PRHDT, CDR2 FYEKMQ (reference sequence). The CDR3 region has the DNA TGTGCCAGCAGCTTAGGCGGAGCTTCCCATTATGAAGAACTGTTTTTT. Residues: CASSLGGASHYEELFF.

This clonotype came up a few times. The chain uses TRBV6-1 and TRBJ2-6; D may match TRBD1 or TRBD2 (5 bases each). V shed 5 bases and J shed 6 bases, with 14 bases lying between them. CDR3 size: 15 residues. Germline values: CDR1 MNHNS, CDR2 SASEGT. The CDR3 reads CASSLQGVEANVLTF. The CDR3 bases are TGTGCCAGCAGTCTTCAGGGAGTTGAGGCCAACGTCCTGACTTTC.

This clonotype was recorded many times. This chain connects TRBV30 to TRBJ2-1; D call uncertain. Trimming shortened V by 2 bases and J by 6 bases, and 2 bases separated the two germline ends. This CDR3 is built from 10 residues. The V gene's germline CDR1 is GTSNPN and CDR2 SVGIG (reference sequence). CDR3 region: CAWSPNEQFF. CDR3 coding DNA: TGTGCCTGGAGTCCCAATGAGCAGTTCTTC.

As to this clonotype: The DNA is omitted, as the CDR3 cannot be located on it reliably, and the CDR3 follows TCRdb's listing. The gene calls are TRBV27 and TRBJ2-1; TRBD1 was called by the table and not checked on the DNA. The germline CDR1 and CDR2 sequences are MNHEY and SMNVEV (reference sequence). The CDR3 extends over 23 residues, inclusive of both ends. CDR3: CASGSHFKNIQYFGAGTHNEQFF.

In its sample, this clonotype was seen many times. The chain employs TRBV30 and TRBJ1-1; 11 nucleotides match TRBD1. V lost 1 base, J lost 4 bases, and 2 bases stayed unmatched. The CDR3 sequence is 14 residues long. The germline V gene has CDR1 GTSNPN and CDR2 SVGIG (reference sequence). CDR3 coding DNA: TGTGCCTGGAGTGGGGGGACAGGGGGCACTGAAGCTTTCTTT. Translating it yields CAWSGGTGGTEAFF.

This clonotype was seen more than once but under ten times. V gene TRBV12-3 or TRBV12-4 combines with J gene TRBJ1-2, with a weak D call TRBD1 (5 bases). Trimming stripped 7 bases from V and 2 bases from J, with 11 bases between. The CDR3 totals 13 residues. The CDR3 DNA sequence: TGTGCCAGCACCTGGGGGGGGAACTATGGCTACACCTTC. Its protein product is CASTWGGNYGYTF.

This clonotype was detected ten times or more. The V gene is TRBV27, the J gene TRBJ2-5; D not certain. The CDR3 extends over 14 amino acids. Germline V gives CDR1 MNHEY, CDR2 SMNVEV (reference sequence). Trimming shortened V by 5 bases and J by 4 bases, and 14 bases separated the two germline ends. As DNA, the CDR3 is TGTGCCAGCAGTACCCAGCTAGTTCCAGAGACCCAGTACTTC. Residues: CASSTQLVPETQYF.

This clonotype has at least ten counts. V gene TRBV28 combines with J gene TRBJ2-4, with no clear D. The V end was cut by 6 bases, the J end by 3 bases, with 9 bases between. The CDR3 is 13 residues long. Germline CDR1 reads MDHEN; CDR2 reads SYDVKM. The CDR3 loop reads CASRDFGKNIQYF. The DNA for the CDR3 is TGTGCCAGCAGAGACTTCGGCAAAAACATTCAGTACTTC.

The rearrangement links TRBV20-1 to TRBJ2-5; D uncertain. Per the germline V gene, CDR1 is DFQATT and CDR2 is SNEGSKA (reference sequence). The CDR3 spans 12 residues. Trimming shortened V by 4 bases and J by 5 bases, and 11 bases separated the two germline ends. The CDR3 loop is CSATLDRETQYF. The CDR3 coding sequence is TGCAGTGCTACGCTAGATCGGGAGACCCAGTACTTC.

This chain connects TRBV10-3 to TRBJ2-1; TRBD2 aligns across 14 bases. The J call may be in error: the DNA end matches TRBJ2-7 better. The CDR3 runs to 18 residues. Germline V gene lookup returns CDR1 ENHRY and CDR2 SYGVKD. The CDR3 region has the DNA TGTGCCATCAGCCCGTTCCCGACTAGCGGGAGGGGTGGGAATGAGCAGTACTTC. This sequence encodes CAISPFPTSGRGGNEQYF.

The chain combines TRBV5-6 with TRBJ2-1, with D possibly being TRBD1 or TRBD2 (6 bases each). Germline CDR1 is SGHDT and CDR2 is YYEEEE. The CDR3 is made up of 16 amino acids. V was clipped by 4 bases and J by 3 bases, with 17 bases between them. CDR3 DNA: TGTGCCAGCAGCGGTGGGGGGCCCGCCTTCTACAATGAGCAGTTCTTC. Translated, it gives CASSGGGPAFYNEQFF.

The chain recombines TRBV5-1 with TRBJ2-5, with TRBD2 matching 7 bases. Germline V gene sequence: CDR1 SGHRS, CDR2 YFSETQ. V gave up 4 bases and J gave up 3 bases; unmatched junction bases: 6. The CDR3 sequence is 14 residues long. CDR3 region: CASSPGGREETQYF. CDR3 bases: TGCGCCAGCAGCCCCGGGGGGAGAGAAGAGACCCAGTACTTC.

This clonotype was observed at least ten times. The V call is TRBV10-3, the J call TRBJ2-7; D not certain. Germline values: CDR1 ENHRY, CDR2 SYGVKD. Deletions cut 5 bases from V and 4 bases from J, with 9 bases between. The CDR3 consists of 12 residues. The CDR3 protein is CAISPDVYEQYF. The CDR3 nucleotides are TGTGCCATCAGTCCGGACGTATACGAGCAGTACTTC.

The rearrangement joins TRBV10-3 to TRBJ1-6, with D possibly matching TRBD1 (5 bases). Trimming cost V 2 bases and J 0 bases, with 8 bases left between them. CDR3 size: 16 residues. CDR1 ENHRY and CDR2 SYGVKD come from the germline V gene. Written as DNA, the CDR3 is TGTGCCATCAGTGAGCTTGACAGCTCCTATAATTCACCCCTCCACTTT. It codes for CAISELDSSYNSPLHF.